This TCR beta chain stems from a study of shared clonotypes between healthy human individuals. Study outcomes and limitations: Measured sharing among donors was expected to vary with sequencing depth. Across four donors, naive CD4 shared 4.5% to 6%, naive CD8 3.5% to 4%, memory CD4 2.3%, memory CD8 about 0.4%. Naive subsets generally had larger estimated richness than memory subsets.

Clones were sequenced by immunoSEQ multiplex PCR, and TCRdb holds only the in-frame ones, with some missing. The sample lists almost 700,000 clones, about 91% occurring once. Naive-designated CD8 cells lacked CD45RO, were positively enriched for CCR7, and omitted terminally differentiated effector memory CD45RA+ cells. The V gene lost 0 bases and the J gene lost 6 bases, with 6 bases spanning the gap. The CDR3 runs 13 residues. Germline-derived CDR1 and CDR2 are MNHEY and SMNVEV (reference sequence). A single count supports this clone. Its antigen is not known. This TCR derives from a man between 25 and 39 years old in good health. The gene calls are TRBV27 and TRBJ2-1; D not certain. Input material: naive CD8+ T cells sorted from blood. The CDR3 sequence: CASSLSMPNEQFF. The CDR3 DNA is TGTGCCAGCAGTTTATCGATGCCCAATGAGCAGTTCTTC.